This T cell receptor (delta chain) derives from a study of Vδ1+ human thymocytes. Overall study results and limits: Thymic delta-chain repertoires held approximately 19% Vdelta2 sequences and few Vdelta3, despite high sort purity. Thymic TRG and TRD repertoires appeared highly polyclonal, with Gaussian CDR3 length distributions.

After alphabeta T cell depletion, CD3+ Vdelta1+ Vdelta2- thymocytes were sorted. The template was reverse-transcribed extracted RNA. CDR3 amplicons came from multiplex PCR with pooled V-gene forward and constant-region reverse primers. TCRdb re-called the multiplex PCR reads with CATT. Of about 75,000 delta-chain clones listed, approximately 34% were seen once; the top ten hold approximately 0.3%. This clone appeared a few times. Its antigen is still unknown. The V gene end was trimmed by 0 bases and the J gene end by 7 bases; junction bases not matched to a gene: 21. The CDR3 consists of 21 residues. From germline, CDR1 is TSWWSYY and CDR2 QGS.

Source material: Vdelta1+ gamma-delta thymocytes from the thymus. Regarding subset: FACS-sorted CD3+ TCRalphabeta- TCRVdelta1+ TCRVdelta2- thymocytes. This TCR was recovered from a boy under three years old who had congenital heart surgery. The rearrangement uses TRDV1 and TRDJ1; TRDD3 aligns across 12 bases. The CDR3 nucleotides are TGTGCTCTTGGGGAACTTCGATGCCCCCCCCCAGCCTGGGGGATACGAGCTAAACTCATCTTT. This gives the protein CALGELRCPPPAWGIRAKLIF.